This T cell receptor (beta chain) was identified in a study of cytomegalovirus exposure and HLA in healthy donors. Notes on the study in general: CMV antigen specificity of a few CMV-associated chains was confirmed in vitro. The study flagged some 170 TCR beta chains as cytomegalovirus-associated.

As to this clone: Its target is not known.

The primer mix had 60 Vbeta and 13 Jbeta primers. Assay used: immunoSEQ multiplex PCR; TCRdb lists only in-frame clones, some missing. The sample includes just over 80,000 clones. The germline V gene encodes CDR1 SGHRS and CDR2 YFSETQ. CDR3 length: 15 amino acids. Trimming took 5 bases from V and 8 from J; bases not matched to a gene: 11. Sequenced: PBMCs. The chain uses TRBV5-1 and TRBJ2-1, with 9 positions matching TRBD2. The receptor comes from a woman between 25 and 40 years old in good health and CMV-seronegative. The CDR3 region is CASRTLAGGPDEQFF. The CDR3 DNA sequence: TGCGCCAGCAGGACCTTGGCGGGGGGGCCGGATGAGCAGTTCTTC.